These T cell receptor beta chains were read from a single sample in a study of cytomegalovirus exposure and HLA in healthy donors. The repertoire was sequenced with immunoSEQ multiplex PCR; TCRdb's copy has only in-frame clones and lacks some. The sample contains tens of thousands of clones, more than 75% of which appear only once. Sequencing was done on a sample of PBMCs. All receptors come from a female donor in good health and CMV-seronegative. Both conserved end residues are part of each CDR3. Fields, in order: clone size, J gene, V gene, D gene, CDR3 DNA, CDR3 protein. D genes are given only for firm matches. Clone sizes are given selectively: once, few, many, or a class where the clone is expanded.

- | TRBJ1-1 | TRBV27 | - | TGTGCCAGCAGATACCTCCAGGGTGTACAAGCTTTCTTT | CASRYLQGVQAFF
few | TRBJ2-2 | TRBV30 | - | TGTGCCTGGAGTACAGGGAACGCGAACACCGGGGAGCTGTTTTTT | CAWSTGNANTGELFF
- | TRBJ1-2 | TRBV19 | TRBD1 | TGTGCCAGTAGTATAGGGGCCGGGACAGGTGACGGCTACACCTTC | CASSIGAGTGDGYTF
few | TRBJ1-5 | TRBV7-2 | TRBD1 | TGTGCCAGCAGCTGGACAGGGGACCAGCCCCAGCATTTT | CASSWTGDQPQHF
few | TRBJ1-5 | TRBV6-1 | TRBD1 | TGTGCCAGCAGTGGGAGGGACAGGGGTATCAGCAATCAGCCCCAGCATTTT | CASSGRDRGISNQPQHF
- | TRBJ1-2 | TRBV2 | TRBD1 | TGTGCCAGCAGTGAGACAGGGGGATATGGCTACACCTTC | CASSETGGYGYTF
- | TRBJ2-5 | TRBV6-1 | TRBD1 | TGTGCCAGCAACAAAGCCGGCACAGGGGGTGAGACCCAGTACTTC | CASNKAGTGGETQYF
- | TRBJ2-7 | TRBV7-4 | TRBD1 | TGTGCCAGCAGCTCACTCCCGGGACAGGGGTACCACGAGCAGTACTTC | CASSSLPGQGYHEQYF
- | TRBJ1-6 | TRBV9 | TRBD1 | TGTGCCAGCAGCCTTTCCGGGACAGGGGTTTCACCCCTCCACTTT | CASSLSGTGVSPLHF
- | TRBJ1-1 | TRBV9 | - | TGTGCCAGCAGCGTAGACGGGGGAGCGTCCACTGAAGCTTTCTTT | CASSVDGGASTEAFF
- | TRBJ2-3 | TRBV19 | TRBD2 | TGTGCCAGTAGTATAATAGCGGGAGGGGCAGATACGCAGTATTTT | CASSIIAGGADTQYF
once | TRBJ1-1 | TRBV5-1 | TRBD1 | TGCGCCAGCAGACCGGGACAGGTCACAGTAAGAGCTTTCTTT | CASRPGQVTVRAFF
few | TRBJ1-1 | TRBV15 | TRBD1 | TGTGCCACCAGCAGAGGTACAGGGGGCATGAACACTGAAGCTTTCTTT | CATSRGTGGMNTEAFF
few | TRBJ1-2 | TRBV5-1 | TRBD1 | TGCGCCAGCAGCCAGTGGACAGGGAGCCATGGCTACACCTTC | CASSQWTGSHGYTF
- | TRBJ2-7 | TRBV5-1 | TRBD1 | TGCGCCAGCAGCAGAGACAGGGTCCTCGGGCAGTACTTC | CASSRDRVLGQYF
- | TRBJ2-1 | TRBV25-1 | TRBD1 | TGTGCCAGCAGTGGACAGGGGAGCTCCTACAATGAGCAGTTCTTC | CASSGQGSSYNEQFF
- | TRBJ1-2 | TRBV7-7 | - | TGTGCTAGCATGGGGGGGAATAACTATGGCTACACCTTC | CASMGGNNYGYTF
- | TRBJ2-3 | TRBV4-2 | TRBD1 | TGTGCCAGCAGCCAAGATACAGGGGGCGCAGATACGCAGTATTTT | CASSQDTGGADTQYF
- | TRBJ2-5 | TRBV7-3 | - | TGTGCCAGCAGCTTGCAGGGCAGAAAGCTAGAGACCCAGTACTTC | CASSLQGRKLETQYF
- | TRBJ1-1 | TRBV5-1 | - | TGCGCCAGCAGAAGTGGAGGGGCTAACACTGAAGCTTTCTTT | CASRSGGANTEAFF
- | TRBJ1-4 | TRBV9 | - | TGTGCCAGCAGCCGCAGGGCGGGAGGAGAAAAACTGTTTTTT | CASSRRAGGEKLFF
- | TRBJ2-5 | TRBV7-2 | TRBD2 | TGTGCCAGCAGCTTACGGAGAGGGACTAGCGGGACCCTAGAGACCCAGTACTTC | CASSLRRGTSGTLETQYF
- | TRBJ1-1 | TRBV7-9 | - | TGTGCCAGCAGCTTAATCCAGGGGCAGGCTTTCTTT | CASSLIQGQAFF
once | TRBJ2-7 | TRBV12-5 | TRBD2 | TGTGCTAGTGGACCGCGACTAGCGGGAGCTTACGAGCAGTACTTC | CASGPRLAGAYEQYF
- | TRBJ2-4 | TRBV2 | TRBD1 | TGTGCCAGCAGTGGGACAGGAGCGGACATTCAGTACTTC | CASSGTGADIQYF
- | TRBJ1-2 | TRBV5-6 | TRBD1 | TGTGCCAGCACCTTTTCGGGGACAGGGTGTGGCTACACCTTC | CASTFSGTGCGYTF
- | TRBJ1-2 | TRBV7-3 | TRBD1 | TGTGCCAGCAGCTCGGGACAGGGGGCGGCCAGCTACACCTTC | CASSSGQGAASYTF
- | TRBJ1-2 | TRBV5-1 | - | TGCGCCAGCAGGTCGGCCTTTGGGGGCTTCTATGGCTACACCTTC | CASRSAFGGFYGYTF
few | TRBJ2-7 | TRBV14 | - | TGTGCCAGCAGCCCTAGGGCAGCCCGGGGGAGCGAGCAGTACTTC | CASSPRAARGSEQYF
- | TRBJ2-1 | TRBV27 | - | TGTGCCAGCAGTCCTATTAGGGGTCTGAGCGATGAGCAGTTCTTC | CASSPIRGLSDEQFF
- | TRBJ1-3 | TRBV6-1 | - | TGTGCCAGCAGTGAAGACGGGACATCTGGAAACACCATATATTTT | CASSEDGTSGNTIYF
- | TRBJ1-3 | TRBV5-4 | - | TGTGCCAGCAGCGTGACAGCTGGAAACACCATATATTTT | CASSVTAGNTIYF
- | TRBJ1-1 | TRBV18 | TRBD1 | TGTGCCAGCTCCACGTCGCAGGGGGCTGTGGGCACTGAAGCTTTCTTT | CASSTSQGAVGTEAFF
- | TRBJ1-6 | TRBV11-2 | TRBD1 | TGTGCCAGCAGCTTAAGGGACAGAGTCTCACCCCTCCACTTT | CASSLRDRVSPLHF